This T cell receptor (beta chain) was found in a study of PD-L1 blockade in urothelial cancer. Study-level information: Investigators checked blood 3 weeks (second dose) and 6 weeks after treatment start. Peripheral blood specimens exhibited a median yield of approximately 150,000 T cells.

TCRdb's table, derived via immunoSEQ multiplex PCR, lists solely in-frame clones and lacks some. The data show under 70,000 clones, roughly four fifths seen once. Germline CDR1 and CDR2: LGHNA and YSLEER. This CDR3 spans 17 amino acids. Trimming cost V 0 bases and J 3 bases, with 16 bases left between them. Specified time point: pretreatment peripheral blood. Sample numbers ranged from 1 to 8 per patient, encompassing pretreatment and on-treatment collections. Sample: PBMCs, taken around atezolizumab (anti-PD-L1) treatment. This rearrangement joins TRBV4-3 to TRBJ2-3; the D gene is possibly TRBD2 (6 bases). This sequence originates from a man between 65 and 79 years old with urothelial cancer. The DNA for the CDR3 is TGCGCCAGCAGCCAAGAAGAGGGCGGGACTTGGACAGATACGCAGTATTTT. Its translation is CASSQEEGGTWTDTQYF.